This T cell receptor beta chain comes out of a study of shared clonotypes between healthy human individuals (dated by TCRdb to 2019 to 2021). A note on the overall study: The cohort included a few men and a couple of women between 18 and 49 years of age. For each donor, CD4 naive and CD4 memory were each run on three plates, CD8 naive on two plates, and CD8 memory on one plate. The study deeply sequenced blood TCR repertoires of several healthy adults to estimate repertoire size and the extent of clonotype sharing between individuals. To increase sequencing depth and limit assay-specific biases, different laboratories used diverse techniques to prepare libraries and sequence TCR repertoires. Per donor, leukapheresis produced somewhere between about 0.85 and 8.9 billion PBMCs.

From the germline V gene, CDR1 is SGHTA and CDR2 is FQGNSA. Including the terminal cysteine and phenylalanine, the CDR3 comprises 19 residues. Of the read, only the CDR3 DNA is kept; its 57 bases are in frame from base 1. A distance of 23 bases separates the germline ends of V and J, which lose 5 bases and 0 bases respectively. The donors were healthy, HIV-negative adults with no recently reported acute infections or vaccinations. Only Caucasian adults living in Nashville, Tennessee, USA were represented among the donors. CD4+ T cells were enriched through magnetic negative selection, after which naive cells were positively selected on CD45RA and the remaining negative fraction served as the memory subset. After blood collection by leukapheresis, PBMCs were isolated using Ficoll-Histopaque density gradient centrifugation and then cryopreserved in the vapor phase of liquid nitrogen. Analytical flow cytometry was used to check the purity and quantity of each magnetically sorted T cell population. Genomic DNA was isolated from each sorted fraction and quantified by UV absorbance on a Nanodrop 2000c.

Using the deep immunoSEQ assay, TCR CDR3 regions were amplified from genomic DNA by multiplex PCR. Extracted genomic DNA from each cell subset was spread evenly across all wells of several immunoSEQ 96-well plates, with each plate serving as a replicate. For sorted subsets, about 0.2 ug genomic DNA, equal to 30,000 to 35,000 T cell genomes, was loaded into each replicate PCR. Purified libraries were quantified with a Qubit 3.0 fluorometer, sized on a Bioanalyzer 2100, and re-quantified with the KAPA Library Quantification kit. Every immunoSEQ 96-well plate was sequenced on a separate single-read 150-cycle Illumina NextSeq 550 flow cell. On the study's bioinformatics: Because the immunoSEQ output included only junctional sequences and no quality scores, the filtering could not be the same as the filtering used for full-length reads. To assign V/J genes and CDR3, sequences were annotated against IMGT germline references using PyIR, a Python wrapper for IgBLAST v1.9. Reads were filtered out if the reads had weak V/J assignments (E-value above 1e-6), no CDR3, stop codons, out-of-frame junctions, or ambiguous translated residues. V3J clonotypes were defined as sequences sharing an identical inferred V gene, J gene, and CDR3 amino acid sequence. Percentage overlap between repertoires was calculated by dividing the number of shared unique clonotypes by the size of the smaller repertoire. RTK rarefaction, the Chao1 estimator, and Recon v2.1 estimates of unobserved clonotypes were used to assess repertoire richness. For all TCRbeta clonotypes obtained by the gDNA method from a handful of donors, generation probabilities were computed with OLGA. Sourced from immuneACCESS, this table was stored by TCRdb with only in-frame sequences that have V and J called. A share of the clones is absent; for the studies checked, an unresolved V gene accounts for under half, and the remainder has no known explanation. That table supplies the V and J calls and clone size; D and trimming were determined from the DNA. The sample has some 1 million clones on record, about 77% of them singletons. Around 1.4% of the sample comes from the top ten.

In the case of this clone: Its antigen is still unknown. There are no base qualities to consult, and no much larger clone falls within one base.

Broader findings and caveats from the paper: Pairwise subsampling indicated that sequencing depth was expected to affect the degree of clonotype sharing among donors. Naive subsets generally had larger estimated clonotype richness than memory subsets did. The small number of donors limited the genetic and exposure-history diversity represented. Sampling was restricted to blood, and TCR repertoires in tissues likely differ from the TCR repertoires found in blood. When several donors were compared, the shared fraction of clonotypes was around 5% for naive CD4, 3.5% to 4% for naive CD8, roughly 2.5% for memory CD4, and 0.4% for memory CD8. Compared with non-shared clonotypes, the clonotypes found in all four sorted-subset donors had higher generation probabilities. Even with the large sequencing depth, rarefaction of the sorted-subset datasets indicated that sequencing was incomplete.

The chain is assembled from TRBV7-2 and TRBJ2-4; the D call could be TRBD1 or TRBD2, with each sharing 5 bases. The TCR sequence derives from a man aged 18-30 years in good health. The specimen was memory CD4+ T cells sorted from blood. Taken with the paper, the label for cell subset or site translates to: CD45RA-negative fraction. The CDR3 protein sequence reads: CASSPSRGQGVLAKNIQYF. The nucleotides are TGTGCCAGCAGCCCTTCCCGAGGGCAGGGAGTCCTAGCCAAAAACATTCAGTACTTC.